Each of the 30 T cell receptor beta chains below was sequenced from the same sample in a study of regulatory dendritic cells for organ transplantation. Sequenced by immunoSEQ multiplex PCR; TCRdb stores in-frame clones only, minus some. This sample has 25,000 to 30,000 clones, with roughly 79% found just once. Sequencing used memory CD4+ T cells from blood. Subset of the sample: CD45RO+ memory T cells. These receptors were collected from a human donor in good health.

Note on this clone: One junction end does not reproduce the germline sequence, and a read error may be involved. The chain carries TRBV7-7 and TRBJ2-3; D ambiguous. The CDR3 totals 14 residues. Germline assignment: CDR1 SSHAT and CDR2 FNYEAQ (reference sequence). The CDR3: CASSSINEADTQYF. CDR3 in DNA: TGTGCTAGCAGCTCAATAAACGAGGCAGATACGCAGTATTTT.

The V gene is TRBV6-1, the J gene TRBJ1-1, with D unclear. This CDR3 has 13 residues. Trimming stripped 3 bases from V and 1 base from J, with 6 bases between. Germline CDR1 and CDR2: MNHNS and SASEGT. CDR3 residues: CASSDTENTEAFF. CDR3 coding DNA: TGTGCCAGCAGTGACACTGAGAACACTGAAGCTTTCTTT.

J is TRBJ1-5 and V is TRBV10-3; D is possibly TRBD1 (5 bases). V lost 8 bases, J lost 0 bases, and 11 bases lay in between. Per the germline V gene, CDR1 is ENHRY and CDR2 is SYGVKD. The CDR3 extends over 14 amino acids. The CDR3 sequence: CAISRQYSNQPQHF. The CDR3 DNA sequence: TGTGCCATCTCCAGACAGTATAGCAATCAGCCCCAGCATTTT.

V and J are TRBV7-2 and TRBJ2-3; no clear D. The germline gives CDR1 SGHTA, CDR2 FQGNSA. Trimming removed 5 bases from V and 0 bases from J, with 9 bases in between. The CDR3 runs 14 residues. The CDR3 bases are TGTGCCAGCAGCGTTACGACTAGCACAGATACGCAGTATTTT. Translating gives CASSVTTSTDTQYF. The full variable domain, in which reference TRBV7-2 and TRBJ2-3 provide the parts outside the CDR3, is GAGVSQSPSNKVTEKGKDVELRCDPISGHTALYWYRQSLGQGLEFLIYFQGNSAPDKSGLPSDRFSAERTGGSVSTLTIQRTQQEDSAVYLCASSVTTSTDTQYFGPGTRLTVL.

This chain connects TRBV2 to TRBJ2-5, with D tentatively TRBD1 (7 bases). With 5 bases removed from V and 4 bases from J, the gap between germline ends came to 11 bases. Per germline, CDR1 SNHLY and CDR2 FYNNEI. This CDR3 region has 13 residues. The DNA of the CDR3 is TGTGCCAGCAGTAGACAGGGAGGAGAGACCCAGTACTTC. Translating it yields CASSRQGGETQYF.

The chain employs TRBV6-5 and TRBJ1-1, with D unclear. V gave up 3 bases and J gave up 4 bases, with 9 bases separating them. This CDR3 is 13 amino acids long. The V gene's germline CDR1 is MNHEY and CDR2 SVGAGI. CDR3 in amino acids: CASSYQGSTEAFF. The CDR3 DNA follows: TGTGCCAGCAGTTATCAAGGAAGCACTGAAGCTTTCTTT.

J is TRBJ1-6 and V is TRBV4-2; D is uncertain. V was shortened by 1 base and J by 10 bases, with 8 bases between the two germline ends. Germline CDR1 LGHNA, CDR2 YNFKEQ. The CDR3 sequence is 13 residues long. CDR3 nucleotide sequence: TGTGCCAGCAGCCAAGTAGATCGCTCACCCCTCCACTTT. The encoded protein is CASSQVDRSPLHF.

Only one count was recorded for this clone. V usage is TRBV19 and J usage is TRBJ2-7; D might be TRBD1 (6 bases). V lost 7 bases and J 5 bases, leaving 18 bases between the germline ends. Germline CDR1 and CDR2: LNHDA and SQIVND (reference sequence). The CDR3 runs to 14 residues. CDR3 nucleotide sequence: TGTGCCAGTAAGCCCTGGTCGCGGACAGACGAGCAGTACTTC. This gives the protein CASKPWSRTDEQYF.

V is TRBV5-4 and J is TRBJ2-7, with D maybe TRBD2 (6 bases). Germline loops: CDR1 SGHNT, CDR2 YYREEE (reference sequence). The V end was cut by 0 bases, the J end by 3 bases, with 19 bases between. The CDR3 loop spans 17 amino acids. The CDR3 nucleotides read TGTGCCAGCAGCTTGGATGGTCCGGCGGGGTTAAACTACGAGCAGTACTTC. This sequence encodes CASSLDGPAGLNYEQYF.

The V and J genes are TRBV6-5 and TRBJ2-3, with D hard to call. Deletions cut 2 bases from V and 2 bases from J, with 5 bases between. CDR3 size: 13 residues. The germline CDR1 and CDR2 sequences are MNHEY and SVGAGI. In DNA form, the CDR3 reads TGTGCCAGCAGTTACGCTTACACAGATACGCAGTATTTT. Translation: CASSYAYTDTQYF.

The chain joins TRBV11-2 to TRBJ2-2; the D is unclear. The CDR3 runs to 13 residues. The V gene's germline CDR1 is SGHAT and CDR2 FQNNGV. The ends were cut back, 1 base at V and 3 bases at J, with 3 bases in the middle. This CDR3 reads CASSLGHTGELFF. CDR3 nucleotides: TGTGCCAGCAGCTTAGGACACACCGGGGAGCTGTTTTTT.

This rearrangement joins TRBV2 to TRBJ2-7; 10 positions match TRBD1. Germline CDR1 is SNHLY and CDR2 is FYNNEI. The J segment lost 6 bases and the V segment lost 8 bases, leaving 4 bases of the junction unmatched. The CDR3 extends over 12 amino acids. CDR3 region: CASGRTGGEQYF. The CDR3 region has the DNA TGTGCCAGCGGAAGGACAGGGGGCGAGCAGTACTTC.

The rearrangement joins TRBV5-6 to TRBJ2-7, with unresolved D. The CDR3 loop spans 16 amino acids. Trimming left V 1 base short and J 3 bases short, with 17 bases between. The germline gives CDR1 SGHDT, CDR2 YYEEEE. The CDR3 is CASSLRPPQTRYEQYF. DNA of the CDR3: TGTGCCAGCAGCTTGCGGCCTCCCCAAACGCGCTACGAGCAGTACTTC.

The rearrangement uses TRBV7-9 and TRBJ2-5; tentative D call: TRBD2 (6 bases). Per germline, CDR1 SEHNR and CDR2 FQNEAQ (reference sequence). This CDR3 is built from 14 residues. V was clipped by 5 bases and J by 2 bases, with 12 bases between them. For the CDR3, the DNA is TGTGCCAGCAGCCGGGGGACCCAACAAGAGACCCAGTACTTC. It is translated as CASSRGTQQETQYF.

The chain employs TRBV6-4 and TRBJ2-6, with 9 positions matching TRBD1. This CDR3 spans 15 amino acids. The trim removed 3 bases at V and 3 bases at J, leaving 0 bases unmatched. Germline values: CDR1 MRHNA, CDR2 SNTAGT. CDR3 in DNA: TGTGCCAGCAGTGAGGGACAGGGTGGGGCCAACGTCCTGACTTTC. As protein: CASSEGQGGANVLTF.

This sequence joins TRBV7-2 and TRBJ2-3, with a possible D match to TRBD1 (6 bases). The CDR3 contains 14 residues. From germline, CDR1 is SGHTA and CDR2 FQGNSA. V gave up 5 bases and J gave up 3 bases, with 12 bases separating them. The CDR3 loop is CASSQGLSTDTQYF. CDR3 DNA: TGTGCCAGCAGCCAGGGGCTCAGTACAGATACGCAGTATTTT. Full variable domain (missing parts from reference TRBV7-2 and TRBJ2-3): GAGVSQSPSNKVTEKGKDVELRCDPISGHTALYWYRQSLGQGLEFLIYFQGNSAPDKSGLPSDRFSAERTGGSVSTLTIQRTQQEDSAVYLCASSQGLSTDTQYFGPGTRLTVL.

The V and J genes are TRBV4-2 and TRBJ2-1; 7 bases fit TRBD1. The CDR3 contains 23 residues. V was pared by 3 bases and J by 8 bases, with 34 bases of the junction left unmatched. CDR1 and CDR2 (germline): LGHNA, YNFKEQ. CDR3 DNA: TGTGCCAGCAGCCACCAGCTTCCGTTAACTCAACCGAGCGGACAGGTTCGTAGGTATGAGCAGTTCTTC. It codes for CASSHQLPLTQPSGQVRRYEQFF.

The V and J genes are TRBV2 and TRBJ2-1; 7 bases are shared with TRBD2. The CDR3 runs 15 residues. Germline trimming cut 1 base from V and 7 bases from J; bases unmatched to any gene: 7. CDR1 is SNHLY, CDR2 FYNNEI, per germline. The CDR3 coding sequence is TGTGCCAGCAGTGAAGGGACTAGATCGCGTAATGAGCAGTTCTTC. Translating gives CASSEGTRSRNEQFF.

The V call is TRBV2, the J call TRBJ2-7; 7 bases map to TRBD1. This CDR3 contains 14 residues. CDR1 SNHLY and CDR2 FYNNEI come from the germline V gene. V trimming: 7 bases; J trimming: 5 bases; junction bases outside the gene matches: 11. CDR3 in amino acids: CASTAARGFNEQYF. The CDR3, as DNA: TGTGCCAGCACGGCCGCCAGGGGGTTTAACGAGCAGTACTTC.

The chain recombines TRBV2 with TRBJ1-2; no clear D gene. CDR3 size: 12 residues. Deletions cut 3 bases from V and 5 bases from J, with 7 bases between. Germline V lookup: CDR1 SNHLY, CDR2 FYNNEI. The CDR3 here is CASSDGNYGYTF. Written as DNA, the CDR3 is TGTGCCAGCAGTGATGGGAATTATGGCTACACCTTC.

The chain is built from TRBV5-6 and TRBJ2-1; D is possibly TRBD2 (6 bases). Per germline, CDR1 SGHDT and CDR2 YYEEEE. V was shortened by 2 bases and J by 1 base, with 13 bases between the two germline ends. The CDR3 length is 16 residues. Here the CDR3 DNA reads TGTGCCAGCAGCTTCTTCAACGGGGGATCCTACAATGAGCAGTTCTTC. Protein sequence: CASSFFNGGSYNEQFF.

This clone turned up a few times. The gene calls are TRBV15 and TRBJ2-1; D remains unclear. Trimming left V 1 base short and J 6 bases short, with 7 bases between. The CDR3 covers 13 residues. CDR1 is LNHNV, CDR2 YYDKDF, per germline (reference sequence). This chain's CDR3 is CATSRVPSNEQFF. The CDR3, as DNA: TGTGCCACCAGCAGAGTTCCCTCCAATGAGCAGTTCTTC.

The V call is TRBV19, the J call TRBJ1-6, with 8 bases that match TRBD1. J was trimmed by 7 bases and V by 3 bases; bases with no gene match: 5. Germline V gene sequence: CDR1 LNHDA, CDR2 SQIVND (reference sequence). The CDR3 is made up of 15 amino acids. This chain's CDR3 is CASSILGQANSPLHF. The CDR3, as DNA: TGTGCCAGTAGTATTTTGGGACAGGCGAATTCACCCCTCCACTTT.

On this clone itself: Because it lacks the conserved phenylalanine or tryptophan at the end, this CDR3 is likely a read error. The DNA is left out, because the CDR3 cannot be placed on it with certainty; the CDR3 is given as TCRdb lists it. This chain's CDR3 is CSVQYSWTGVG. The chain joins TRBV20-1 to TRBJ1-1; the table's TRBD1 call for D was not verified on the DNA. The CDR3 spans 11 amino acids, including both terminal residues. Germline CDR1 reads DFQATT; CDR2 reads SNEGSKA (reference sequence).

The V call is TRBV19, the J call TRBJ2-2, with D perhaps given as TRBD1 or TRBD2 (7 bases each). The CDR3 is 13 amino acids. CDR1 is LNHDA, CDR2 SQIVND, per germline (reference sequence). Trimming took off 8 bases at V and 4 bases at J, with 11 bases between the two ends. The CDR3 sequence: CASSRGGTGELFF. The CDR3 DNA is TGTGCCAGTTCCAGGGGGGGCACCGGGGAGCTGTTTTTT.

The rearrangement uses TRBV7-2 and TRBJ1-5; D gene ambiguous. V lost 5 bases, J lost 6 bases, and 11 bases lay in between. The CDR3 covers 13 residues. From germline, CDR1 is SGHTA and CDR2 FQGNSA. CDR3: CASSRIKGQPQHF. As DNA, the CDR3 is TGTGCCAGCAGCCGCATTAAAGGTCAGCCCCAGCATTTT.

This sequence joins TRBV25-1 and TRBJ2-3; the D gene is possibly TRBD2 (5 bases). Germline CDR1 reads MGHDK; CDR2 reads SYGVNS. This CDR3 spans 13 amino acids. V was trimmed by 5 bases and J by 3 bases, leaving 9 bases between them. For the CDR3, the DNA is TGTGCCAGCAGTTTCGGGATAACAGATACGCAGTATTTT. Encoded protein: CASSFGITDTQYF.

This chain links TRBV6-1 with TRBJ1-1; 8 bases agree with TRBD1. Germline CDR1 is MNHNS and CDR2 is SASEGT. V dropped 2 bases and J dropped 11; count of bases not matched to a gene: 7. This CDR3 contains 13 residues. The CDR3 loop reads CASSERQGLMAFF. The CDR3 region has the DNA TGTGCCAGCAGTGAACGACAGGGGCTAATGGCTTTCTTT.

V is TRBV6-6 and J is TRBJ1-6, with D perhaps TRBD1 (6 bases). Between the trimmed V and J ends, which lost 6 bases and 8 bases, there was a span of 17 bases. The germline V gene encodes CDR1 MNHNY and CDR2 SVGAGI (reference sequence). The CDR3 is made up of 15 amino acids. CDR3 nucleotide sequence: TGTGCCAGCAGACCCCCGGGACAACTGGATTCACCCCTCCACTTT. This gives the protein CASRPPGQLDSPLHF.

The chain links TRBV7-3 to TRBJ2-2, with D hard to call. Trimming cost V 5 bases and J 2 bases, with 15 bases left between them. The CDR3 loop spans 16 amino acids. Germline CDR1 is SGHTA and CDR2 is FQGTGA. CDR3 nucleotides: TGTGCCAGCAGCCCACGAGCACGGAGAAACACCGGGGAGCTGTTTTTT. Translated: CASSPRARRNTGELFF.